Shown below are 29 T cell receptor beta chains from a single sample sequenced in a study of blood T cells in healthy people across ages. PCR was performed a second time for about 7 to 11 cycles using a sample-barcoded 5' primer and a J-beta primer mix. From the 5' RACE reads, TCRdb called clonotypes with MiXCR, one entry per CDR3 protein. In the table there are about 1.5 million distinct CDR3 sequences, approximately 40% of which are singletons. Sequencing used blood. The receptors were sampled from a woman between 18 and 29 years old in good health.

A few counts support this clonotype. The genes are TRBV20-1 and TRBJ2-1; 8 positions agree with TRBD1. There are 15 residues in the CDR3. Trimming removed 6 bases from V and 7 bases from J; junction bases left unmatched: 14. Per germline, CDR1 DFQATT and CDR2 SNEGSKA (reference sequence). CDR3 DNA sequence: TGCAGTGCCGACGCAGGGGGCGTGTTGGGGAATGAGCAGTTCTTC. Translation gives CSADAGGVLGNEQFF.

V and J are TRBV6-5 and TRBJ2-1, with D possibly TRBD2 on 5 matching bases. The CDR3 extends over 17 amino acids. Per germline, CDR1 MNHEY and CDR2 SVGAGI. The V gene lost 2 bases and the J gene lost 5 bases, with 19 bases spanning the gap. CDR3 in DNA: TGTGCCAGCAGTTACGGCTTCGGCCTAGCTGGAGACAATGAGCAGTTCTTC. Amino acid sequence: CASSYGFGLAGDNEQFF.

V usage is TRBV7-9 and J usage is TRBJ2-5; 7 bases are a match to TRBD1. From germline, CDR1 is SEHNR and CDR2 FQNEAQ (reference sequence). This CDR3 region has 15 residues. V lost 5 bases and J lost 5; bases outside the gene matches: 11. The CDR3 nucleotides are TGTGCCAGCAGCCACCGGGACAGCACTTTGGAGACCCAGTACTTC. It is translated as CASSHRDSTLETQYF.

In this sample, this clonotype turned up a few times. The genes are TRBV5-1 and TRBJ2-3, with 9 bases lining up with TRBD2. Germline trimming cut 7 bases from V and 3 bases from J; bases unmatched to any gene: 6. Germline V gene sequence: CDR1 SGHRS, CDR2 YFSETQ. This CDR3 is 14 amino acids long. CDR3 sequence reads: CASCSGGLTDTQYF. For the CDR3, the DNA is TGCGCCAGCTGCAGCGGGGGGTTAACAGATACGCAGTATTTT.

The rearrangement joins TRBV3-1 to TRBJ2-1, with 8 bases that match TRBD2. V trimming: 3 bases; J trimming: 2 bases; junction bases outside the gene matches: 9. The V gene's germline CDR1 is LGHDT and CDR2 YNNKEL (reference sequence). The CDR3 consists of 17 residues. CDR3 in amino acids: CASSQTYSGATYNEQFF. DNA for the CDR3: TGTGCCAGCAGCCAGACCTATAGCGGGGCTACCTACAATGAGCAGTTCTTC.

The rearrangement links TRBV10-1 to TRBJ2-3, with 9 bases lining up with TRBD2. V dropped 0 bases and J dropped 2; count of bases not matched to a gene: 9. The germline V gene encodes CDR1 WNHNN and CDR2 SYGVQD (reference sequence). This CDR3 spans 18 amino acids. In DNA form, the CDR3 reads TGCGCCAGCAGTGAGTCCTGGCCTAGCGGGGACCCCACAGATACGCAGTATTTT. It specifies CASSESWPSGDPTDTQYF.

The genes are TRBV7-2 and TRBJ1-1; 8 nucleotides agree with TRBD1. Germline assignment: CDR1 SGHTA and CDR2 FQGNSA. J lost 5 bases, V lost 5 bases, and 10 bases had no gene match. The CDR3 has 15 residues. CDR3 region: CASSRGQGRSTEAFF. CDR3 in DNA: TGTGCCAGCAGCCGAGGACAGGGAAGGAGTACTGAAGCTTTCTTT.

This clonotype showed up just once. The V gene is TRBV2, the J gene TRBJ2-1, with 11 positions matching TRBD1. CDR1 is SNHLY and CDR2 is FYNNEI in the germline V gene. The CDR3 is made up of 14 amino acids. V was clipped by 10 bases and J by 8 bases; unmatched bases: 10. CDR3 sequence: CATPGQGAMDEQFF. The CDR3 nucleotides read TGTGCCACCCCCGGACAGGGGGCTATGGATGAGCAGTTCTTC.

As concerns this clonotype: A much more abundant neighbour one base away suggests this may be a read error. The chain joins TRBV12-3 or TRBV12-4 to TRBJ2-5; 8 positions match TRBD2. This CDR3 is 14 amino acids long. J was trimmed by 11 bases and V by 5 bases; bases with no gene match: 13. The CDR3 here is CASSVVSGKKEQYF. CDR3 bases: TGTGCCAGCAGTGTTGTTAGCGGGAAGAAGGAGCAGTACTTC.

This clonotype has just a few counts. The J gene is TRBJ1-1, the V gene TRBV7-9; D might be TRBD1 (6 bases). Trimming left V 7 bases short and J 5 bases short, with 14 bases between. The CDR3 sequence is 13 residues long. CDR1 and CDR2 (germline): SEHNR, FQNEAQ (reference sequence). The CDR3 DNA is TGTGCCAGCACATCACAGGACAGTACTGAAGCTTTCTTT. The encoded protein is CASTSQDSTEAFF. The whole variable domain, remainder taken from reference TRBV7-9 and TRBJ1-1, is DTGVSQNPRHKITKRGQNVTFRCDPISEHNRLYWYRQTLGQGPEFLTYFQNEAQLEKSRLLSDRFSAERPKGSFSTLEIQRTEQGDSAMYLCASTSQDSTEAFFGQGTRLTVV.

The gene calls are TRBV20-1 and TRBJ2-5; D call uncertain. The J call could be wrong; TRBJ2-7 is a better fit for the DNA end. This CDR3 has 16 residues. Germline loops: CDR1 DFQATT, CDR2 SNEGSKA (reference sequence). CDR3 bases: TGCAGTGCTAGCGCTAATCAGGTGATAAAGGCCCACGAGCAGTACTTC. Amino acids: CSASANQVIKAHEQYF.

This clonotype was seen a few times. The chain uses TRBV7-6 and TRBJ2-7; 12 positions match TRBD2. This CDR3 is 16 amino acids long. Germline CDR1 is SGHVS and CDR2 is FNYEAQ. Losses at the gene ends were 5 bases for V and 7 bases for J; bases not matched to a gene: 12. CDR3 sequence: CASSLRLAGEYNEQYF. The CDR3 coding sequence is TGTGCCAGCAGCCTCCGACTAGCGGGAGAATACAATGAGCAGTACTTC.

This clonotype was seen at least ten times. The chain combines TRBV3-1 with TRBJ2-7; D is unclear. The CDR3 runs to 13 residues. V was trimmed by 1 base and J by 3 bases, leaving 7 bases between them. The germline gives CDR1 LGHDT, CDR2 YNNKEL (reference sequence). The CDR3 DNA reads as TGTGCCAGCAGCCAAGGGCTAGTCTACGAGCAGTACTTC. It encodes CASSQGLVYEQYF.

J is TRBJ2-3 and V is TRBV20-1; no reliable D call. Trimming left V 7 bases short and J 1 base short, with 9 bases between. Per germline, CDR1 DFQATT and CDR2 SNEGSKA (reference sequence). This CDR3 region has 12 residues. DNA of the CDR3: TGCAGTGTTGACAAATGCACAGATACGCAGTATTTT. Residues: CSVDKCTDTQYF.

J is TRBJ2-5 and V is TRBV29-1; 7 bases map to TRBD1. Per germline, CDR1 SQVTM and CDR2 ANQGSEA. Trimming cost V 3 bases and J 3 bases; bases outside gene matches: 4. The CDR3 extends over 13 amino acids. The DNA for the CDR3 is TGCAGCGTTGACGGGACAGCGGAAGAGACCCAGTACTTC. Encoded protein: CSVDGTAEETQYF.

This clonotype has ten or more counts. The rearrangement links TRBV3-1 to TRBJ1-1; D call uncertain. V gave up 5 bases and J gave up 2 bases, with 6 bases separating them. Germline loops: CDR1 LGHDT, CDR2 YNNKEL (reference sequence). This CDR3 has 12 amino acids. The CDR3 nucleotides are TGTGCCAGCAGCAGAACTAACACTGAAGCTTTCTTT. Translation: CASSRTNTEAFF. The whole variable domain, filled in from reference TRBV3-1 and TRBJ1-1, reads DTAVSQTPKYLVTQMGNDKSIKCEQNLGHDTMYWYKQDSKKFLKIMFSYNNKELIINETVPNRFSPKSPDKAHLNLHINSLELGDSAVYFCASSRTNTEAFFGQGTRLTVV.

The gene calls are TRBV6-5 and TRBJ2-7, with TRBD1 matching over 8 bases. CDR3 length: 14 residues. V was pared by 6 bases and J by 5 bases, with 9 bases of the junction left unmatched. Germline V gives CDR1 MNHEY, CDR2 SVGAGI. The CDR3 sequence is CASRTAGGRDEQYF. The CDR3 DNA sequence: TGTGCCAGCAGGACCGCAGGGGGCCGAGACGAGCAGTACTTC.

The chain carries TRBV27 and TRBJ2-7, with D tentatively TRBD2 (6 bases). Trimming left V 7 bases short and J 2 bases short, with 18 bases between. CDR1 is MNHEY, CDR2 SMNVEV, per germline (reference sequence). This CDR3 comprises 15 residues. CDR3 DNA sequence: TGTGCCAGCAAAAACCTCCGGGACTGGCCCTACGAGCAGTACTTC. It is translated as CASKNLRDWPYEQYF.

In DNA, the CDR3 is TGTGCCAGCAGCCCGGGGACAGGGGGTACGCAGTATTTT. Its translation is CASSPGTGGTQYF. The rearrangement joins TRBV7-2 to TRBJ2-3, with 11 bases aligning to TRBD1. The ends lost 5 bases at V and 8 bases at J; junction bases unmatched: 3. The CDR3 sequence is 13 residues long. Germline-derived CDR1 and CDR2 are SGHTA and FQGNSA.

V is TRBV29-1 and J is TRBJ2-2, with TRBD2 matching 8 bases. The trim removed 3 bases at V and 3 bases at J, leaving 3 bases unmatched. Germline CDR1 is SQVTM and CDR2 is ANQGSEA. The length of the CDR3 is 14 residues. As DNA, the CDR3 is TGCAGCGTTGAGCGGGGGGCTTACACCGGGGAGCTGTTTTTT. Amino acids: CSVERGAYTGELFF.

This clonotype has only a few counts. The rearrangement uses TRBV12-3 or TRBV12-4 and TRBJ1-2; TRBD1 aligns across 8 bases. The CDR3 spans 14 residues. V lost 7 bases, J lost 3 bases, and 7 bases stayed unmatched. The CDR3 region is CASTQDRGHYGYTF. The CDR3 DNA follows: TGTGCCAGCACTCAAGACAGGGGACACTATGGCTACACCTTC.

This clonotype was seen only a few times. The chain couples TRBV6-5 to TRBJ2-1; D ambiguous. This CDR3 has 12 amino acids. Germline V gene lookup returns CDR1 MNHEY and CDR2 SVGAGI. Trimming took 3 bases from V and 9 from J, leaving 9 bases between them. The CDR3 loop reads CASSYDRSEQFF. CDR3 coding DNA: TGTGCCAGCAGTTATGATAGGTCTGAGCAGTTCTTC.

V usage is TRBV12-5 and J usage is TRBJ2-1, with a tentative D call TRBD1 (6 bases). The V gene lost 5 bases and the J gene lost 4 bases, with 15 bases spanning the gap. Germline V gene data show CDR1 as LGHNT and CDR2 as FRNRAP. The CDR3 runs 15 residues. DNA of the CDR3: TGTGCTAGTGGTCCACAGGGATTGAAGTACAATGAGCAGTTCTTC. Translating it yields CASGPQGLKYNEQFF.

This chain uses TRBV15 with TRBJ2-7; 9 nucleotides line up with TRBD2. Trimming at V came to 3 bases and at J to 2 bases, leaving 8 bases not matched to a gene. Per germline, CDR1 LNHNV and CDR2 YYDKDF (reference sequence). The CDR3 covers 16 residues. The CDR3 loop is CATSSHPGLAPYEQYF. The CDR3 DNA sequence: TGTGCCACCAGCAGCCACCCCGGACTAGCGCCCTACGAGCAGTACTTC.

This clonotype was seen more than once but under ten times. V usage is TRBV12-3 or TRBV12-4 and J usage is TRBJ2-3, with D perhaps matching TRBD1 or TRBD2 (5 bases each). V dropped 7 bases and J dropped 0 bases, with 14 bases sitting between them. The CDR3 sequence is 15 residues long. The CDR3 DNA reads as TGTGCCAGCACCCTCGGGACCTACAGCACAGATACGCAGTATTTT. The encoded protein is CASTLGTYSTDTQYF.

This sequence joins TRBV20-1 and TRBJ1-2; D might be TRBD1 (5 bases). The germline V and J ends were trimmed by 1 base and 1 base, with 10 bases remaining between them. Germline lookup yields CDR1 DFQATT and CDR2 SNEGSKA (reference sequence). This CDR3 comprises 14 residues. The CDR3 coding sequence is TGCAGTGCTAGAGTCGACGGACATAACTATGGCTACACCTTC. Translated: CSARVDGHNYGYTF.

In this sample, this clonotype turned up a few times. The V and J genes are TRBV5-1 and TRBJ1-2; no reliable D call. CDR1 is SGHRS and CDR2 is YFSETQ in the germline V gene. This CDR3 region has 11 residues. Between the trimmed V and J ends, which lost 9 bases and 7 bases, there was a span of 13 bases. CDR3 in amino acids: CAIPWAAGYTF. The CDR3 DNA follows: TGCGCCATCCCCTGGGCGGCTGGCTACACCTTC.

The chain has TRBV6-5 and TRBJ2-1, with D perhaps TRBD1 or TRBD2 (5 bases each). CDR1 is MNHEY, CDR2 SVGAGI, per germline. The CDR3 covers 15 residues. With 7 bases removed from V and 4 bases from J, the gap between germline ends came to 17 bases. DNA for the CDR3: TGTGCCAGCAAGTTACAACCGGGGCTATACAATGAGCAGTTCTTC. Protein sequence: CASKLQPGLYNEQFF.

This rearrangement joins TRBV6-5 to TRBJ1-2; D is perhaps TRBD1 (5 bases). The ends were cut back, 2 bases at V and 4 bases at J, with 11 bases in the middle. CDR3 length: 14 residues. Germline values: CDR1 MNHEY, CDR2 SVGAGI. CDR3 sequence reads: CASSYGAALYGYTF. Written as DNA, the CDR3 is TGTGCCAGCAGTTACGGGGCAGCCCTCTATGGCTACACCTTC.